This entry concerns a single T cell receptor delta chain. The translation of this DNA and the TCRdb protein of a much larger clone differ at residue 8, probably owing to a read error; the protein shown here is translated from the DNA. The sample comes from a study of gamma-delta chains in newborns, infants, children. Looking at the study overall: Microbial exposure reportedly drives polyclonal innate γδ T cell expansion after birth.

TCRdb reanalysed the reads via CATT. Of under 5,000 delta-chain clones in the sample, approximately 2% are singletons; the top ten hold 12% to 15%. Trimming took off 4 bases at V and 1 base at J, with 34 bases between the two ends. Germline V gene sequence: CDR1 TSWWSYY, CDR2 QGS. There are 22 residues in the CDR3. Sequencing was done on a sample of blood. The rearrangement joins TRDV1 to TRDJ1; the D gene is possibly TRDD3 (6 bases). The TCR was taken from a child who was a newborn, infant or young child, either healthy, febrile or measles-vaccinated (not recorded which). The CDR3, as DNA: TGTGCTCTTGGGGTCTCACCTCCCCCTGGGGACTCCGGGGGGGTTTGCACCGATAAACTCATCTTT. Amino acids: CALGVSPPPGDSGGVCTDKLIF.